This entry is about one T cell receptor beta chain. Antigen specificity is unknown. This entry belongs to a study of blood T cells in healthy people across ages. Study-wide results and limits: Higher naive T cell percentage went strongly together with higher TCR beta diversity.

A J-beta primer mix and a sample-barcoded 5' primer were used in a second PCR of about 7 to 12 cycles. Researchers report that a template-switch adaptor with 12 random nucleotides tagged each cDNA molecule. One entry per CDR3 protein results from TCRdb running MiXCR on the 5' RACE reads. The sample records about 900,000 distinct CDR3 sequences, roughly 52% being singletons. Those donating, healthy Caucasian individuals from Russia, were aged 6 to 90. Total RNA, at least 6 micrograms per sample, came from PBMCs. V lost 3 bases and J lost 5; bases outside the gene matches: 3. The CDR3 extends over 15 amino acids. In germline, CDR1 is SGHRS, CDR2 YFSETQ.

The chain couples TRBV5-1 to TRBJ1-5; the match to TRBD1 covers 12 bases. This TCR came from a young man in good health. Sequences were obtained from blood. The CDR3 DNA reads TGCGCCAGCAGCTGGGGACAGGGGGCGGATCAGCCCCAGCATTTT. Encoded protein: CASSWGQGADQPQHF.